Sequencing of this T cell receptor beta chain was carried out in a study of PD-L1 blockade in urothelial cancer. Study as a whole: About 85% of the roughly 29 patients were men who had bladder-origin urothelial cancer. Blood was analyzed 3 weeks (second dose) and 6 weeks after treatment start.

PCRs each included synthetic TCR analog templates spiked in. TCRdb's table, derived via immunoSEQ multiplex PCR, lists solely in-frame clones and lacks some. The sample gives roughly 20,000 clones, around 91% of which show up once; about 15% is in the top ten. Enrolled patients showed locally advanced or metastatic urothelial carcinoma. Trimming pared 0 bases from V and 3 bases from J, leaving 7 bases between. CDR1 SGHRS and CDR2 YFSETQ come from the germline V gene. The CDR3 has 13 residues. The specimen comprised PBMCs, sampled around atezolizumab (anti-PD-L1) treatment. The sequence was obtained from a woman in her sixties or seventies with urothelial cancer. J is TRBJ2-7 and V is TRBV5-1, with D possibly TRBD1 on 5 matching bases. Written as DNA, the CDR3 is TGCGCCAGCAGCTTGGAAGGGGACTACGAGCAGTACTTC. This encodes CASSLEGDYEQYF.